This T cell receptor beta chain was recovered during a study of response to subunit inactivated influenza vaccine. TCRdb fed the RT-PCR reads into MiXCR, producing one record per CDR3 protein. The table lists around 190,000 distinct CDR3 sequences, 9.2% of them singletons. This clonotype was counted only a few times. Its antigen remains unknown. The CDR3 consists of 13 residues. Germline lookup yields CDR1 SEHNR and CDR2 FQNEAQ (reference sequence). With V trimmed by 8 bases and J by 0 bases, 3 bases remained unmatched. General observations from the study: Authors suggested each seasonal influenza vaccination recruits few new T cells.

The rearrangement links TRBV7-9 to TRBJ1-1, with 7 bases identical to TRBD1. The sequence was collected from a middle-aged man who received an inactivated influenza vaccine. Sequences were derived from non-naive T cells sorted from PBMCs, sampled on the day of vaccination. For the CDR3, the DNA is TGTGCCAGCGGGGGACAGATGAACACTGAAGCTTTCTTT. This translates into CASGGQMNTEAFF. The full variable domain, in which reference TRBV7-9 and TRBJ1-1 provide the parts outside the CDR3, is DTGVSQNPRHKITKRGQNVTFRCDPISEHNRLYWYRQTLGQGPEFLTYFQNEAQLEKSRLLSDRFSAERPKGSFSTLEIQRTEQGDSAMYLCASGGQMNTEAFFGQGTRLTVV.